Listed here are 3 T cell receptor beta chains from one sample, sequenced in a study of response to subunit inactivated influenza vaccine. TCRdb reanalysed the RT-PCR reads using MiXCR and keeps one entry per CDR3 protein. The sample lists about 520,000 distinct CDR3 sequences, about 25% occurring once. The specimen was CD4+ T cells sorted from PBMCs, collected about 5 days after vaccination. The origin of the receptors is a man in his fifties or sixties who received an inactivated influenza vaccine.

The table lists this clonotype with many counts. CDR3 loop: CASSGVGLAGYYLNNEQFF. CDR3 in DNA: TGTGCCAGCAGCGGAGTGGGACTAGCGGGATACTATCTCAACAATGAGCAGTTCTTC. The chain joins TRBV11-1 to TRBJ2-1, with TRBD2 matching 13 bases. V trimming: 5 bases; J trimming: 5 bases; junction bases outside the gene matches: 15. CDR3 size: 19 residues. Germline CDR1 and CDR2: SGHAT and FQDESV (reference sequence).

CDR3: CASKDSSTDTQYF. For the CDR3, the DNA is TGTGCCAGCAAGGACAGTAGCACAGATACGCAGTATTTT. V gene TRBV28 combines with J gene TRBJ2-3, with D perhaps matching TRBD1 (6 bases). CDR3 length: 13 residues. Trimming took off 7 bases at V and 0 bases at J, with 8 bases between the two ends. From germline, CDR1 is MDHEN and CDR2 SYDVKM.

This clonotype was counted a few times. With a much larger clone just one base away, this may be a read error. The chain employs TRBV10-3 and TRBJ2-7; TRBD1 matches 10 bases. The V gene's germline CDR1 is ENHRY and CDR2 SYGVKD. The CDR3 contains 15 residues. CDR3 nucleotides: TGTGTCATCAGTGGCCCGACAGGGGGCGGATACGAGCAGTACTTC. Amino acid sequence: CVISGPTGGGYEQYF.